This T cell receptor beta chain was documented in a study of blood T cells in healthy people across ages. Broader study findings: Unknown donor CMV status possibly confounded expanded clonotype changes.

For this clonotype: Antigen unknown.

Then a second PCR, running roughly 7 to 11 cycles, was carried out with a sample-barcoded 5' primer and a J-beta primer mix. TCRdb reprocessed the 5' RACE reads via MiXCR and lists one record per CDR3 protein. In the table there are 850,000 to 1,000,000 distinct CDR3 sequences, roughly 51% of which are singletons. The sequence was collected from a woman in her sixties or seventies in good health. The sample taken for sequencing was blood.

CDR3 region: CASSQDWGGLAGGPYNEQFF. The CDR3 DNA is TGCGCCAGCAGCCAAGATTGGGGGGGACTAGCGGGGGGTCCCTACAATGAGCAGTTCTTC. The chain is built from TRBV4-3 and TRBJ2-1, with 15 bases identical to TRBD2. The CDR3 contains 20 residues. The V segment lost 0 bases and the J segment 2 bases; nucleotides outside the gene matches: 8. CDR1 LGHNA and CDR2 YSLEER come from the germline V gene.